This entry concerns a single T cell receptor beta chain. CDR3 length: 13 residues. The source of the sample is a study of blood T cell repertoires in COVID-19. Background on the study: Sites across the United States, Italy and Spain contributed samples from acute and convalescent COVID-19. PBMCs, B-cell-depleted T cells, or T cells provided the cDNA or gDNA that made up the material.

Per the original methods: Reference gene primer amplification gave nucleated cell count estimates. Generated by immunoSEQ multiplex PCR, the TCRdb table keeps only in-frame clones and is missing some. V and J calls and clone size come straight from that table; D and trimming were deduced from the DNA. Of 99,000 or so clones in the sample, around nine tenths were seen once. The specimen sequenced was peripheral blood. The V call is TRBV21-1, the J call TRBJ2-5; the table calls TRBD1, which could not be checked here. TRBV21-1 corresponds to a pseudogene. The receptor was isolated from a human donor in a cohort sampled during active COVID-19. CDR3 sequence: CASSLTGLETQYF. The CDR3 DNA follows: TGTGCCAGCAGCCTGACAGGGTTAGAGACCCAGTACTTC.